The rows below give T cell receptor beta chains drawn from one sample of a study of regulatory T cells in long-lasting Graves disease. TCRdb fed the multiplex PCR reads into MiXCR, producing one record per CDR3 protein. The sample holds approximately 490,000 distinct CDR3 sequences, under 20% seen once. The same specimen was also included in a second study, on T cells in Graves' hyperthyroidism and ophthalmopathy.

Specimen: peripheral blood mononuclear cells (PBMCs), collected at new diagnosis, from a patient treated with antithyroid drugs. The source of these receptors is a man aged 40-55 years with Graves disease. The CDR3 runs from the conserved cysteine through the conserved F or W. D genes are given only for firm matches. The size of a clone is reported for some rows only, either as once, few or many, or as a class for expanded clones.

V gene	D gene	clone size	J gene	CDR3 protein	CDR3 DNA
TRBV5-1	TRBD1	many	TRBJ2-5	CASSKTPGTGTETQYF	TGCGCCAGCAGCAAGACCCCCGGGACAGGGACAGAGACCCAGTACTTC
TRBV20-1	TRBD2	-	TRBJ2-1	CSAHTGTSGQDEQFF	TGCAGTGCTCATACCGGGACTAGCGGACAAGATGAGCAGTTCTTC
TRBV20-1	-	few	TRBJ1-6	CSATTDNNSPLHF	TGCAGTGCTACGACGGACAATAATTCACCCCTCCACTTT
TRBV19	TRBD1	many	TRBJ2-7	CASRGQGVHEQYF	TGTGCCAGTAGGGGACAGGGTGTTCACGAGCAGTACTTC
TRBV27	-	-	TRBJ2-7	CASSPDRSEQYF	TGTGCCAGCAGTCCTGACCGGTCCGAGCAGTACTTC
TRBV28	TRBD1	many	TRBJ2-3	CASSRADRGPTDTQYF	TGTGCCAGCAGTCGTGCGGACAGGGGCCCCACAGATACGCAGTATTTT
TRBV27	TRBD1	-	TRBJ1-4	CASSGGTGGEKLFF	TGTGCCAGCAGTGGAGGGACAGGGGGTGAAAAACTGTTTTTT
TRBV6-5	-	many	TRBJ2-1	CASSYSTSYNEQFF	TGTGCCAGCAGTTACTCGACTAGCTACAATGAGCAGTTCTTC
TRBV28	TRBD2	-	TRBJ2-7	CASRPSGGPSEQYF	TGTGCCAGCAGGCCCTCGGGGGGGCCGAGCGAGCAGTACTTC
TRBV24-1	-	few	TRBJ2-2	CATKGGANTGELFF	TGTGCCACCAAGGGCGGCGCGAACACCGGGGAGCTGTTTTTT
TRBV7-8	TRBD2	-	TRBJ2-5	CASSNGLAGRETQYF	TGTGCCAGCAGTAACGGACTAGCGGGACGGGAGACCCAGTACTTC
TRBV20-1	-	few	TRBJ1-2	CSALDFGYGYTF	TGCAGTGCTCTCGATTTTGGATATGGCTACACCTTC
TRBV5-8	-	many	TRBJ2-3	CASSLSRAETDTQYF	TGTGCCAGCAGCTTGAGCCGAGCGGAGACAGATACGCAGTATTTT
TRBV20-1	TRBD2	many	TRBJ2-7	CSATKAGLAGEYF	TGCAGTGCTACAAAAGCGGGACTAGCGGGAGAGTACTTC
TRBV6-1	-	few	TRBJ1-3	CASSEADSGNAIYF	TGTGCCAGCAGTGAAGCCGATTCTGGAAACGCCATATATTTT
TRBV29-1	TRBD1	many	TRBJ2-1	CSVDPGQGTNNEQFF	TGCAGCGTGGATCCGGGACAGGGTACCAACAATGAGCAGTTCTTC
TRBV5-1	-	-	TRBJ2-3	CASSLDGVRTDTQYF	TGCGCCAGCAGCTTGGATGGTGTCCGCACAGATACGCAGTATTTT
TRBV20-1	TRBD2	many	TRBJ2-2	CSAKRLAKSANTGELFF	TGCAGTGCTAAACGACTAGCCAAGAGCGCGAACACCGGGGAGCTGTTTTTT
TRBV28	-	few	TRBJ2-2	CASTIVPGELFF	TGTGCCAGCACCATTGTACCCGGGGAGCTGTTTTTT
TRBV10-3	TRBD2	few	TRBJ2-1	CAISETQTSGNEQFF	TGTGCCATCAGTGAGACCCAGACTAGCGGAAATGAGCAGTTCTTC
TRBV5-6	-	few	TRBJ2-4	CASSLVEVRNIQYF	TGTGCCAGCAGCTTGGTCGAGGTCAGGAACATTCAGTACTTC
TRBV7-2	-	many	TRBJ2-7	CASSLDTDHEQYF	TGTGCCAGCAGCTTAGACACCGACCACGAGCAGTACTTC
TRBV3-1	TRBD1	many	TRBJ2-5	CASSRQGGWETQYF	TGTGCCAGCAGCCGACAGGGCGGTTGGGAGACCCAGTACTTC
TRBV20-1	-	few	TRBJ2-3	CSARQPSTDTQYF	TGCAGTGCTCGACAGCCGAGCACAGATACGCAGTATTTT
TRBV5-1	-	-	TRBJ1-1	CASSSPGPNTEAFF	TGCGCCAGCAGCTCGCCAGGGCCGAACACTGAAGCTTTCTTT
TRBV5-1	-	many	TRBJ2-1	CASSTGVSYNEQFF	TGCGCCAGCAGCACGGGGGTCTCCTACAATGAGCAGTTCTTC
TRBV29-1	-	-	TRBJ2-1	CSVGKGDGEQFF	TGCAGCGTTGGTAAGGGGGACGGGGAGCAGTTCTTC
TRBV5-5	-	once	TRBJ2-7	CASSSSALTSFWQYF	TGTGCCAGCAGCTCTAGCGCGCTAACATCCTTTTGGCAGTACTTC
TRBV7-9	TRBD2	-	TRBJ2-2	CASSSRTSGRNTGELFF	TGTGCCAGCAGCTCCCGGACTAGCGGGAGGAACACCGGGGAGCTGTTTTTT
TRBV6-5	-	-	TRBJ1-5	CASSYSSENQPQHF	TGTGCCAGCAGTTACTCGTCAGAAAATCAGCCCCAGCATTTT
TRBV3-1	TRBD2	-	TRBJ2-5	CASSQDPSLAGTQETQYF	TGTGCCAGCAGCCAAGACCCGTCCCTAGCGGGAACGCAAGAGACCCAGTACTTC
TRBV20-1	-	many	TRBJ2-7	CSARDPLGPEQYF	TGCAGTGCTAGAGACCCTCTAGGACCCGAGCAGTACTTC
TRBV29-1	TRBD1	few	TRBJ2-3	CSVDGQGWDTQYF	TGCAGCGTTGATGGACAGGGGTGGGATACGCAGTATTTT
TRBV29-1	-	few	TRBJ2-4	CSVEIGGLVKNIQYF	TGCAGCGTTGAGATCGGGGGTCTGGTCAAAAACATTCAGTACTTC
TRBV7-3	-	-	TRBJ2-3	CASSSASTDTQYF	TGTGCCAGCAGCTCCGCTAGCACAGATACGCAGTATTTT
TRBV10-3	-	many	TRBJ2-5	CAISHPGETQYF	TGTGCCATCAGTCACCCCGGAGAGACCCAGTACTTC
TRBV5-1	-	-	TRBJ2-2	CASSLEQGGTGELFF	TGCGCCAGCAGCTTGGAACAGGGAGGGACCGGGGAGCTGTTTTTT
TRBV6-4	-	many	TRBJ1-1	CASSETSNTEAFF	TGTGCCAGCAGTGAGACTTCGAACACTGAAGCTTTCTTT
TRBV12-3/TRBV12-4	-	few	TRBJ1-2	CASSLRGHGYGYTF	TGTGCCAGCAGTTTAAGGGGACACGGCTATGGCTACACCTTC
TRBV28	TRBD2	many	TRBJ2-1	CASSQGGLAENNEQFF	TGTGCCAGCAGCCAGGGGGGACTAGCGGAGAACAATGAGCAGTTCTTC
TRBV30	TRBD1	-	TRBJ1-3	CAWSAARGGATGNTIYF	TGTGCCTGGAGTGCCGCCAGGGGGGGCGCGACTGGAAACACCATATATTTT
TRBV3-1	-	many	TRBJ1-2	CASSQSIVGGYTF	TGTGCCAGCAGCCAATCTATAGTGGGTGGCTACACCTTC
TRBV5-8	-	few	TRBJ2-5	CASSFWGRETQYF	TGTGCCAGCAGCTTTTGGGGGAGGGAGACCCAGTACTTC
TRBV7-6	-	-	TRBJ1-5	CASSLASGRVPNQPQHF	TGTGCCAGCAGCTTGGCGTCTGGGAGGGTTCCTAATCAGCCCCAGCATTTT
TRBV30	TRBD1	many	TRBJ1-2	CAWSPGQAYGYTF	TGTGCCTGGAGCCCGGGACAGGCCTATGGCTACACCTTC
TRBV27	TRBD1	many	TRBJ2-1	CASSSGQGFYNEQFF	TGTGCCAGCAGTTCGGGACAGGGGTTTTACAATGAGCAGTTCTTC
TRBV2	-	many	TRBJ1-2	CASSEPGTNYGYTF	TGTGCCAGCAGTGAGCCGGGCACTAACTATGGCTACACCTTC
TRBV20-1	TRBD2	many	TRBJ2-1	CSVRLAGERNEQFF	TGCAGTGTTCGACTAGCGGGAGAAAGAAATGAGCAGTTCTTC
TRBV3-1	TRBD2	many	TRBJ2-7	CASSQAGLAGLEQYF	TGTGCCAGCAGCCAAGCGGGACTAGCGGGACTGGAGCAGTACTTC
TRBV12-3/TRBV12-4	TRBD2	many	TRBJ2-1	CASIRASGSYNEQFF	TGTGCCAGCATCAGAGCTAGCGGATCCTACAATGAGCAGTTCTTC
TRBV29-1	-	many	TRBJ2-1	CSVDSGTGPGGEQFF	TGCAGCGTTGATTCCGGGACGGGTCCCGGGGGTGAGCAGTTCTTC
TRBV4-1	-	many	TRBJ2-7	CASSQEGTESYEQYF	TGTGCCAGCAGCCAGGAGGGTACAGAATCCTACGAGCAGTACTTC